This TCR beta chain was sequenced for a study of OX40 agonist ivuxolimab in advanced cancers. In the study overall: Ivuxolimab, an antibody acting as an agonist of OX40 (CD134), was used to treat patients.

Patients were ineligible given autoimmune disease history or systemic immunosuppression. General study points: CD8+ T cells (on average) carried more expanded clones than CD4+ T cells.

Germline loops: CDR1 MDHEN, CDR2 SYDVKM. V dropped 6 bases and J dropped 4 bases, with 12 bases sitting between them. The CDR3 spans 13 residues. Generated by immunoSEQ multiplex PCR, the TCRdb table keeps only in-frame clones and is missing some. The sample contains roughly 90,000 clones, about 89% of which appear only once. In regard to this clone: Its target is not known.

V usage is TRBV28 and J usage is TRBJ1-1; D is unclear. The sample consisted of CD4+ or CD8+ T cells sorted from blood, taken in a trial of the OX40 agonist ivuxolimab. The clonotype originates from an adult with an advanced solid tumor such as melanoma, head and neck, liver or kidney cancer. In nucleotides, the CDR3 is TGTGCCAGCAGCGCCCCCCCGGGCACTGAAGCTTTCTTT. Translating it yields CASSAPPGTEAFF.